This paragraph covers one T cell receptor (beta chain) sequence. This record comes from a study of T cells in Graves' hyperthyroidism and ophthalmopathy. Amplified TCR beta CDR3 regions derived from RNA transcripts. HTBI primers drove first-round RT-PCR of the TCR CDR3. TCRdb recomputed calls from the multiplex PCR reads with MiXCR, one row per CDR3 protein. This sample yields hundreds of thousands of distinct CDR3 sequences, of which more than 45% are seen a single time; approximately 8.2% belongs to the top ten. Sequenced material: peripheral blood or thyroid tissue (not recorded which). The sequence was obtained from a woman aged 18-35 years with Graves' hyperthyroidism.

CDR3: CSASGGPLTYNGYTF. DNA for the CDR3: TGCAGTGCTAGTGGAGGACCGCTCACCTATAATGGCTACACCTTC. This chain uses TRBV20-1 with TRBJ1-2; D remains ambiguous. The CDR3 length is 15 residues. Trimming removed 3 bases from V and 6 bases from J, with 20 bases in between. Germline V CDR1 and CDR2: DFQATT, SNEGSKA (reference sequence).